The 29 T cell receptor beta chains in this list originate from one sample, sequenced in a study of response to subunit inactivated influenza vaccine (dated by TCRdb to the late 2010s). Libraries were prepared through RT-PCR. The listed sequencing device is Illumina HiSeq 2500. The raw public reads went through TCRdb reprocessing: fastp at Q25, MiXCR clone calling, in-frame beta chains kept. Identical CDR3 proteins give one entry, which carries the most common genes and DNA. Counted in this sample were around 520,000 distinct CDR3 sequences; about 25% of them appeared once. The ten largest clones take up under 2.5% of the sample. The sample was CD4+ T cells sorted from PBMCs, taken 4 to 6 days after vaccination. The origin of the receptors is a man aged 45-65 years who received an inactivated influenza vaccine. Donor details come from another sample of the same person, matched by shared clones.

J is TRBJ2-7 and V is TRBV4-2; D remains ambiguous. Germline V gene sequence: CDR1 LGHNA, CDR2 YNFKEQ. Trimming stripped 1 base from V and 2 bases from J, with 9 bases between. The CDR3 is made up of 14 amino acids. The CDR3 DNA reads as TGTGCCAGCAGCCAAGGCCTGGCACCCTACGAGCAGTACTTC. The encoded protein is CASSQGLAPYEQYF.

This sequence joins TRBV12-3 or TRBV12-4 and TRBJ2-7; the D gene is possibly TRBD1 (5 bases). The CDR3 is 15 amino acids. Trimming took 3 bases from V and 0 from J, leaving 12 bases between them. CDR3 coding DNA: TGTGCCAGCAGTTTGGGGCAGATTAGCTCCTACGAGCAGTACTTC. Translated: CASSLGQISSYEQYF.

This sequence joins TRBV4-3 and TRBJ2-7, with D possibly called TRBD1 or TRBD2 (5 bases each). CDR1 and CDR2 from the germline V gene are LGHNA and YSLEER. The ends were cut back, 3 bases at V and 1 base at J, with 10 bases in the middle. This CDR3 has 14 amino acids. CDR3 protein: CASSHRDGSYEQYF. DNA for the CDR3: TGCGCCAGCAGCCACAGGGACGGTTCCTACGAGCAGTACTTC.

V and J are TRBV29-1 and TRBJ1-1; D remains ambiguous. This CDR3 contains 14 residues. V lost 7 bases and J lost 2, with 17 bases in between. CDR1 is SQVTM, CDR2 ANQGSEA, per germline. The CDR3 DNA reads TGCAGCGCGCGGACGGGCGCAGTTAACACTGAAGCTTTCTTT. Encoded protein: CSARTGAVNTEAFF.

The J gene is TRBJ2-1, the V gene TRBV3-1; 16 positions match TRBD2. Germline CDR1 is LGHDT and CDR2 is YNNKEL (reference sequence). Trimming at V came to 3 bases and at J to 8 bases, leaving 1 base not matched to a gene. The CDR3 sequence is 15 residues long. The CDR3 DNA is TGTGCCAGCAGCCAGGGGACTAGCGGGGGGGATGAGCAGTTCTTC. It is translated as CASSQGTSGGDEQFF.

This clonotype has more than one count but fewer than ten. V and J are TRBV12-3 or TRBV12-4 and TRBJ1-5; D remains unclear. The CDR3 covers 13 residues. V lost 3 bases and J lost 5, with 8 bases in between. The CDR3: CASSFSVYQPQHF. The CDR3 bases are TGTGCCAGCAGTTTTAGTGTGTATCAGCCCCAGCATTTT.

This clonotype was counted between two and nine times. The rearrangement links TRBV28 to TRBJ1-1; tentatively, D is TRBD1 (5 bases). The CDR3 runs to 13 residues. The germline V and J ends were trimmed by 4 bases and 4 bases, with 10 bases remaining between them. Germline V gene lookup returns CDR1 MDHEN and CDR2 SYDVKM. The CDR3 spells CASSSGVSTEAFF. CDR3 sequence (DNA): TGTGCCAGCAGTTCGGGGGTGAGCACTGAAGCTTTCTTT.

The gene calls are TRBV6-2 or TRBV6-3 and TRBJ1-1, with TRBD1 matching over 7 bases. The length of the CDR3 is 16 residues. Germline V gene data show CDR1 as MNHEY and CDR2 as SVGEGT. V lost 7 bases and J lost 1; bases outside the gene matches: 12. The CDR3 coding sequence is TGTGCCAGCACCCTATATCCGGGACAGACGAACACTGAAGCTTTCTTT. This encodes CASTLYPGQTNTEAFF.

The chain recombines TRBV28 with TRBJ2-7; TRBD1 matches at 9 bases. V dropped 11 bases and J dropped 2; count of bases not matched to a gene: 4. The CDR3 consists of 12 residues. Germline CDR1 reads MDHEN; CDR2 reads SYDVKM. This CDR3 is CAGGQGPYEQYF. DNA for the CDR3: TGTGCCGGGGGACAGGGTCCCTACGAGCAGTACTTC. Drawing the rest from reference TRBV28 and TRBJ2-7, the complete variable domain is DVKVTQSSRYLVKRTGEKVFLECVQDMDHENMFWYRQDPGLGLRLIYFSYDVKMKEKGDIPEGYSVSREKKERFSLILESASTNQTSMYLCAGGQGPYEQYFGPGTRLTVT.

The rearrangement joins TRBV11-2 to TRBJ2-7, with 7 bases matching TRBD1. V gave up 5 bases and J gave up 2 bases; unmatched junction bases: 9. CDR1 SGHAT and CDR2 FQNNGV come from the germline V gene. CDR3 length equals 15 residues. For the CDR3, the DNA is TGTGCCAGCAGCCCGATAACAGGGGCTGCCTACGAGCAGTACTTC. Amino acid sequence: CASSPITGAAYEQYF. The whole variable domain, filled in from reference TRBV11-2 and TRBJ2-7, reads EAGVAQSPRYKIIEKRQSVAFWCNPISGHATLYWYQQILGQGPKLLIQFQNNGVVDDSQLPKDRFSAERLKGVDSTLKIQPAKLEDSAVYLCASSPITGAAYEQYFGPGTRLTVT.

The chain uses TRBV3-1 and TRBJ1-6, with 8 positions matching TRBD1. V shed 1 base and J 10 bases; nucleotides not matched to a gene: 6. This CDR3 is 15 amino acids long. In germline, CDR1 is LGHDT, CDR2 YNNKEL (reference sequence). For the CDR3, the DNA is TGTGCCAGCAGCCAAGGACAGGGGCCGTTCTCACCCCTCCACTTT. Protein product: CASSQGQGPFSPLHF.

The rearrangement links TRBV12-3 or TRBV12-4 to TRBJ1-2, with no clear D. Trimming removed 2 bases at V and 0 bases at J, with 7 bases between. This CDR3 spans 14 amino acids. For the CDR3, the DNA is TGTGCCAGCAGTTTAAGTCCACCTAACTATGGCTACACCTTC. Translation: CASSLSPPNYGYTF.

This clonotype showed up just a few times. The gene calls are TRBV25-1 and TRBJ2-7; 7 nucleotides line up with TRBD2. With V trimmed by 10 bases and J by 3 bases, 6 bases remained unmatched. This CDR3 is 12 amino acids long. Germline V lookup: CDR1 MGHDK, CDR2 SYGVNS. CDR3 sequence reads: CATHGGGYEQYF. The CDR3 nucleotides are TGTGCCACCCATGGGGGGGGCTACGAGCAGTACTTC.

CDR3 sequence: CSYHGGHEQYF. CDR3 in DNA: TGCAGCTATCACGGGGGCCACGAGCAGTACTTC. The chain is built from TRBV29-1 and TRBJ2-7; D possibly matches TRBD1 or TRBD2 (6 bases each). Germline V lookup: CDR1 SQVTM, CDR2 ANQGSEA. The CDR3 covers 11 residues. V shed 8 bases and J shed 5 bases, with 13 bases lying between them.

In its sample, this clonotype was seen a few times. This sequence joins TRBV27 and TRBJ2-5; 12 nucleotides match TRBD2. CDR3 size: 17 residues. The V segment lost 0 bases and the J segment 5 bases; nucleotides outside the gene matches: 7. Looked up from germline, CDR1 is MNHEY and CDR2 is SMNVEV (reference sequence). The CDR3 sequence is CASSLSGLAGGPETQYF. In DNA, the CDR3 is TGTGCCAGCAGTTTATCGGGCCTAGCGGGAGGGCCCGAGACCCAGTACTTC.

This clonotype was counted only a few times. J is TRBJ1-1 and V is TRBV7-2; TRBD1 matches 11 bases. CDR3 size: 15 residues. J gave up 5 bases and V 7 bases, and 9 bases lay outside the gene matches. CDR1 SGHTA and CDR2 FQGNSA come from the germline V gene. CDR3 DNA sequence: TGTGCCAGCAACAACAGGAGGGACAGGGGGACTGAAGCTTTCTTT. This codes for CASNNRRDRGTEAFF. The whole variable domain, filled in from reference TRBV7-2 and TRBJ1-1, reads GAGVSQSPSNKVTEKGKDVELRCDPISGHTALYWYRQSLGQGLEFLIYFQGNSAPDKSGLPSDRFSAERTGGSVSTLTIQRTQQEDSAVYLCASNNRRDRGTEAFFGQGTRLTVV.

CDR3 nucleotides: TGTGCCAGCAGCTTAGTCGCGGGGGCAGGCAACTATGGCTACACCTTC. Encoded protein: CASSLVAGAGNYGYTF. The chain has TRBV7-2 and TRBJ1-2; D is possibly TRBD1 (6 bases). The CDR3 totals 16 residues. From germline, CDR1 is SGHTA and CDR2 FQGNSA. Deletions cut 1 base from V and 2 bases from J, with 14 bases between.

V usage is TRBV28 and J usage is TRBJ2-6; either TRBD1 or TRBD2 may supply D (5 bases each). Trimming took 6 bases from V and 1 from J, leaving 10 bases between them. Per the germline V gene, CDR1 is MDHEN and CDR2 is SYDVKM. The CDR3 consists of 15 residues. This CDR3 reads CASRAGRSGANVLTF. In nucleotides, the CDR3 is TGTGCCAGCAGGGCAGGGAGATCTGGGGCCAACGTCCTGACTTTC.

V is TRBV6-1 and J is TRBJ1-5, with TRBD1 identical over 7 bases. The CDR3 loop spans 15 amino acids. Germline V lookup: CDR1 MNHNS, CDR2 SASEGT. The V segment lost 4 bases and the J segment 4 bases; nucleotides outside the gene matches: 7. CDR3 DNA: TGTGCCAGCAGTGCACGGGACAGATCGAATCAGCCCCAGCATTTT. Its translation is CASSARDRSNQPQHF.

This clonotype was detected a few times. V is TRBV14 and J is TRBJ1-2, with D possibly TRBD1 on 6 matching bases. The CDR3 extends over 15 amino acids. V was pared by 3 bases and J by 2 bases, with 13 bases between. The germline gives CDR1 SGHDN, CDR2 FVKESK. CDR3 sequence (DNA): TGTGCCAGCAGCCACAGAGGGACACAGAACTATGGCTACACCTTC. Residues: CASSHRGTQNYGYTF.

Comments on this clonotype: At one end the junction does not follow the germline gene, possibly because of a read error. V and J are TRBV7-9 and TRBJ2-1; perhaps D is TRBD1 or TRBD2 (7 bases each). This CDR3 is built from 12 residues. The germline V gene has CDR1 SEHNR and CDR2 FQNEAQ (reference sequence). The CDR3 region is CASSSGPGRGLF. CDR3 sequence (DNA): TGTGCCAGCAGCTCAGGACCAGGGAGGGGGCTCTTC.

V gene TRBV10-3 combines with J gene TRBJ2-1; 8 nucleotides line up with TRBD2. The trim removed 8 bases at V and 6 bases at J, leaving 9 bases unmatched. The CDR3 runs to 14 residues. Germline V lookup: CDR1 ENHRY, CDR2 SYGVKD. CDR3 DNA: TGTGCCATCGCTGAGCGGGAGACGGCCAATGAGCAGTTCTTC. Its translation: CAIAERETANEQFF.

This clonotype was counted a few times. V is TRBV12-3 or TRBV12-4 and J is TRBJ2-2; 10 bases align to TRBD1. The CDR3 length is 15 residues. V dropped 1 base and J dropped 7; count of bases not matched to a gene: 3. CDR3 coding DNA: TGTGCCAGCAGTTTAGGACAGGGGGCCATCGGGGAGCTGTTTTTT. Translation gives CASSLGQGAIGELFF.

In this sample, this clonotype turned up a few times. The chain links TRBV11-2 to TRBJ2-3; TRBD2 matches 15 bases. CDR1 and CDR2 from the germline V gene are SGHAT and FQNNGV. The CDR3 length is 17 residues. Trimming at V came to 4 bases and at J to 4 bases, leaving 6 bases not matched to a gene. DNA of the CDR3: TGTGCCAGCAGCTCCGGGACTAGCGGGGGGTGGGCAGATACGCAGTATTTT. It encodes CASSSGTSGGWADTQYF.

This rearrangement joins TRBV12-3 or TRBV12-4 to TRBJ1-1; no definite D call. The germline V and J ends were trimmed by 6 bases and 3 bases, with 14 bases remaining between them. The CDR3 has 14 amino acids. CDR3 sequence: CASSPKSWDTEAFF. CDR3 nucleotides: TGTGCCAGCAGCCCCAAATCGTGGGACACTGAAGCTTTCTTT.

The table lists this clonotype with many counts. The chain uses TRBV5-5 and TRBJ2-3; D is uncertain. This CDR3 region has 14 residues. Germline lookup yields CDR1 SGHKS and CDR2 YYEKEE (reference sequence). V lost 1 base to trimming and J lost 1 base, with 7 bases between them. CDR3 coding DNA: TGTGCCAGCAGCTTGACGACTCGCACAGATACGCAGTATTTT. It specifies CASSLTTRTDTQYF.

This clonotype was recorded a few times. CDR3 sequence reads: CASSFGTRDYEQYF. CDR3 DNA: TGTGCCAGCAGCTTCGGGACAAGAGACTACGAGCAGTACTTC. This chain joins TRBV7-9 and TRBJ2-7; D possibly corresponds to TRBD1 (6 bases). Germline V CDR1 and CDR2: SEHNR, FQNEAQ (reference sequence). The CDR3 loop spans 14 amino acids. V was shortened by 3 bases and J by 3 bases, with 12 bases between the two germline ends.

This clonotype was picked up a small number of times. The chain combines TRBV7-2 with TRBJ2-5; perhaps TRBD2 as D (6 bases). V lost 8 bases and J lost 2, with 15 bases in between. This CDR3 comprises 14 residues. The germline gives CDR1 SGHTA, CDR2 FQGNSA. The CDR3 region has the DNA TGTGCCAGCGGTTGGGGTGGGGGGCAAGAGACCCAGTACTTC. It specifies CASGWGGGQETQYF.

The chain has TRBV28 and TRBJ2-1, with D possibly being TRBD1 (6 bases). V lost 5 bases and J lost 8, with 22 bases in between. Germline assignment: CDR1 MDHEN and CDR2 SYDVKM. This CDR3 has 16 residues. The CDR3 sequence: CASSAPGGRGSDEQFF. DNA for the CDR3: TGTGCCAGCAGTGCCCCTGGGGGCAGGGGTTCCGATGAGCAGTTCTTC.